This T cell receptor (beta chain) was obtained from a study of blood T cell repertoires in COVID-19. Study-wide context: Acute-phase and convalescent COVID-19 samples originated in the United States, Italy and Spain. In each case, the material was cDNA or gDNA derived from T cells, B-cell-depleted T cells, or PBMCs.

Authors' data handling: Reference gene primer amplification gave nucleated cell count estimates. Libraries were prepared by immunoSEQ multiplex PCR; TCRdb keeps only in-frame clonotypes and omits some of them. The DNA was the basis for D and trimming; V, J and clone size are from that table. The sample lists tens of thousands of clones, roughly four fifths occurring once. Germline-derived CDR1 and CDR2 are MNHEY and SVGAGI. The CDR3 covers 15 residues. V dropped 5 bases and J dropped 0 bases, with 11 bases sitting between them. This clone was detected a few times. The chain recombines TRBV6-5 with TRBJ1-5; D might be TRBD1 (6 bases). Sequenced input: peripheral blood. This TCR was sampled from a woman of 80 years or more with acute or convalescent COVID-19. The CDR3 DNA reads as TGTGCCAGCAGTACCGGGACAATTAGCAATCAGCCCCAGCATTTT. Encoded protein: CASSTGTISNQPQHF.